Described below is a single TCR beta chain sequence and its context. Its antigen is unknown. V was pared by 5 bases and J by 2 bases, with 15 bases between. Germline V CDR1 and CDR2: MNHEY, SVGEGT. This CDR3 comprises 16 residues. Combining iRepertoire HTBI primers with Arm-PCR of CDR3 regions, the authors built TCR beta libraries. TCRdb re-derived calls from the multiplex PCR reads in MiXCR, one entry per CDR3 protein. The sample contains roughly 700,000 distinct CDR3 sequences, approximately 31% of which appear only once. This specimen comes from a study of regulatory T cells in long-lasting Graves disease. Across the whole study: Persistence in Graves' disease required over 5 years of antithyroid drugs plus positive TSH receptor antibodies. Overall study findings and caveats: Under persistent disease, TRBV28, TRBJ1-2 and TRBJ2-5 were used preferentially. Reduced TCR diversity was observed in persistent Graves' patients versus newly diagnosed patients.

Time point defined: persistent/refractory GD, antithyroid drugs over 5 years with positive TRAb. From PBMCs, RNA was extracted and then used to make the TCR library. From an endocrinology department in Xi'an, China, came the patients. The chain is built from TRBV6-2 or TRBV6-3 and TRBJ1-4, with TRBD1 as a possible D gene (6 bases). This sequence was found in a female donor with Graves disease. The source was peripheral blood mononuclear cells (PBMCs), collected when the disease was refractory, from a patient treated with antithyroid drugs. The CDR3 DNA reads as TGTGCCAGCAGTGTTAGCAGGGGAAGGACTAATGAAAAACTGTTTTTT. This encodes CASSVSRGRTNEKLFF.